The 25 T cell receptor beta chains listed next were all sequenced from one sample in a study of radiotherapy plus CTLA-4 blockade in lung cancer. Sequencing used immunoSEQ multiplex PCR; TCRdb keeps in-frame clones, though not all of them. The repertoire has 20,000 to 30,000 clones, roughly three quarters of them found once; the top ten carry less than 25%. The specimen was peripheral blood, collected from a patient treated with radiotherapy plus ipilimumab. The receptors were gathered from a human donor with non-small cell lung cancer that progressed on radiotherapy plus ipilimumab.

The chain carries TRBV5-5 and TRBJ2-7; TRBD1 or TRBD2 may be the D gene (6 bases each). There are 15 residues in the CDR3. Germline CDR1 and CDR2: SGHKS and YYEKEE (reference sequence). Trimming shortened V by 1 base and J by 3 bases, and 14 bases separated the two germline ends. CDR3 protein: CASSLWGDKGYEQYF. For the CDR3, the DNA is TGTGCCAGCAGCTTGTGGGGGGACAAAGGCTACGAGCAGTACTTC.

The chain employs TRBV5-1 and TRBJ1-5; 7 bases are shared with TRBD1. Unmatched junction bases numbered 6, after V lost 2 bases and J lost 7 bases. The CDR3 spans 14 residues. The V gene's germline CDR1 is SGHRS and CDR2 YFSETQ. The CDR3 DNA reads TGCGCCAGCAGCTTAACAGGGGTCGGGCAGCCCCAGCATTTT. Protein product: CASSLTGVGQPQHF.

The chain is built from TRBV7-9 and TRBJ1-2; D ambiguous. Germline assignment: CDR1 SEHNR and CDR2 FQNEAQ (reference sequence). V was trimmed by 5 bases and J by 4 bases, leaving 11 bases between them. The CDR3 runs 13 residues. As DNA, the CDR3 is TGTGCCAGCAGCCCCCCCGGACCCTATGGCTACACCTTC. Protein product: CASSPPGPYGYTF.

The rearrangement uses TRBV6-6 and TRBJ2-5; 8 bases line up with TRBD1. Germline V lookup: CDR1 MNHNY, CDR2 SVGAGI (reference sequence). This CDR3 contains 13 residues. V was pared by 6 bases and J by 4 bases, with 4 bases of the junction left unmatched. CDR3 nucleotides: TGTGCCAGCAGGCGCGACAGGGGAGAGACCCAGTACTTC. This sequence encodes CASRRDRGETQYF.

The chain recombines TRBV5-1 with TRBJ2-1; 7 nucleotides align to TRBD1. The J segment lost 10 bases and the V segment lost 0 bases, leaving 7 bases of the junction unmatched. In germline, CDR1 is SGHRS, CDR2 YFSETQ. The CDR3 length is 14 residues. The CDR3 nucleotides read TGCGCCAGCAGCTTGGAACAGGGGTGGGTCGAGCAGTTCTTC. Residues: CASSLEQGWVEQFF.

The chain couples TRBV7-9 to TRBJ2-7; D is perhaps TRBD1 (6 bases). Germline V gene lookup returns CDR1 SEHNR and CDR2 FQNEAQ (reference sequence). This CDR3 comprises 12 residues. Between the trimmed V and J ends, which lost 5 bases and 7 bases, there was a span of 12 bases. This chain's CDR3 is CASSLLGQEQYF. DNA of the CDR3: TGTGCCAGCAGCCTACTAGGACAGGAGCAGTACTTC.

The CDR3: CASYLPGDTEAFF. The CDR3 bases are TGTGCCAGCTACCTCCCGGGGGACACTGAAGCTTTCTTT. The chain carries TRBV28 and TRBJ1-1, with D perhaps TRBD1 (5 bases). There are 13 residues in the CDR3. The germline CDR1 and CDR2 sequences are MDHEN and SYDVKM. V shed 8 bases and J shed 3 bases, with 13 bases lying between them.

The chain links TRBV5-1 to TRBJ1-1; the D gene is possibly TRBD1 (5 bases). Germline lookup yields CDR1 SGHRS and CDR2 YFSETQ. The CDR3 length is 14 residues. Deletions cut 8 bases from V and 7 bases from J, with 21 bases between. The CDR3 sequence is CASFPGPMGDEAFF. The CDR3 DNA is TGCGCCAGTTTCCCGGGACCGATGGGAGATGAAGCTTTCTTT.

The table lists this clone with a few counts. The chain links TRBV18 to TRBJ1-6; D may be TRBD1 (5 bases). Germline lookup yields CDR1 KGHSH and CDR2 LQKENI. V shed 1 base and J shed 5 bases, with 15 bases lying between them. The CDR3 is 17 residues long. The CDR3 nucleotides read TGTGCCAGCTCACCACTGGTCGACAGCTCGAATAATTCACCCCTCCACTTT. Amino acid sequence: CASSPLVDSSNNSPLHF.

The chain employs TRBV5-8 and TRBJ1-2; D is unclear. V lost 0 bases, J lost 4 bases, and 10 bases lay in between. Germline CDR1 is SGHTS and CDR2 is YDEGEE. There are 14 residues in the CDR3. CDR3 region: CASSLVGLLYGYTF. The DNA for the CDR3 is TGTGCCAGCAGCTTGGTAGGGCTGCTCTATGGCTACACCTTC.

The chain recombines TRBV6-1 with TRBJ1-2; weak D call: TRBD1 (5 bases). This CDR3 has 16 amino acids. Trimming left V 0 bases short and J 4 bases short, with 15 bases between. Germline assignment: CDR1 MNHNS and CDR2 SASEGT. DNA for the CDR3: TGTGCCAGCAGTGAAGCTGATCAGGGATACGGCTATGGCTACACCTTC. Protein product: CASSEADQGYGYGYTF.

This clone was observed a handful of times. The chain joins TRBV11-2 to TRBJ2-7, with 15 positions matching TRBD2. There are 18 residues in the CDR3. V was pared by 1 base and J by 2 bases, with 6 bases of the junction left unmatched. In germline, CDR1 is SGHAT, CDR2 FQNNGV. The CDR3 reads CASSLGGLAGGPTYEQYF. The DNA for the CDR3 is TGTGCCAGCAGCTTAGGGGGACTAGCGGGAGGCCCCACCTACGAGCAGTACTTC.

V and J are TRBV9 and TRBJ2-7; 7 nucleotides match TRBD2. Trimming removed 0 bases from V and 2 bases from J; junction bases left unmatched: 2. The CDR3 is 14 residues long. Germline V CDR1 and CDR2: SGDLS, YYNGEE. In DNA, the CDR3 is TGTGCCAGCAGCGTAGGGGGAGGGACCTACGAGCAGTACTTC. This gives the protein CASSVGGGTYEQYF. The whole variable domain, remainder taken from reference TRBV9 and TRBJ2-7, is DSGVTQTPKHLITATGQRVTLRCSPRSGDLSVYWYQQSLDQGLQFLIQYYNGEERAKGNILERFSAQQFPDLHSELNLSSLELGDSALYFCASSVGGGTYEQYFGPGTRLTVT.

This clone appeared a single time. This chain links TRBV29-1 with TRBJ1-4; D remains unclear. Germline lookup yields CDR1 SQVTM and CDR2 ANQGSEA. This CDR3 is built from 13 residues. The V end was cut by 5 bases, the J end by 0 bases, with 7 bases between. The DNA of the CDR3 is TGCAGCGTTCGCAGCGCAACTAATGAAAAACTGTTTTTT. Translating gives CSVRSATNEKLFF.

This rearrangement joins TRBV7-9 to TRBJ1-1; D uncertain. Deletions cut 5 bases from V and 11 bases from J, with 18 bases between. The CDR3 has 13 amino acids. Germline-derived CDR1 and CDR2 are SEHNR and FQNEAQ (reference sequence). Written as DNA, the CDR3 is TGTGCCAGCAGCCCTCGGACCCTCCCGGCGGCTTTCTTT. Encoded protein: CASSPRTLPAAFF.

This clone was observed a few times. The chain links TRBV7-9 to TRBJ1-1; D might be TRBD1 (5 bases). The CDR3 runs to 16 residues. The germline V gene has CDR1 SEHNR and CDR2 FQNEAQ (reference sequence). V was pared by 5 bases and J by 1 base, with 17 bases between. The CDR3 protein is CASSEAPGPQNTEAFF. The CDR3 coding sequence is TGTGCCAGCAGCGAAGCTCCGGGGCCCCAGAACACTGAAGCTTTCTTT.

This clone was seen a single time. The chain is built from TRBV7-9 and TRBJ1-6; unclear D gene. In germline, CDR1 is SEHNR, CDR2 FQNEAQ (reference sequence). V was trimmed by 0 bases and J by 10 bases, leaving 13 bases between them. The CDR3 covers 15 residues. CDR3: CASSLADSIRSPLHF. Written as DNA, the CDR3 is TGTGCCAGCAGCTTAGCTGATAGCATTCGGTCACCCCTCCACTTT.

The chain couples TRBV5-1 to TRBJ1-2; TRBD1 is a possible D gene (6 bases). Germline V gene data show CDR1 as SGHRS and CDR2 as YFSETQ. CDR3 length equals 12 residues. Trimming took 1 base from V and 6 from J, leaving 7 bases between them. In DNA, the CDR3 is TGCGCCAGCAGCTTGAACAGGGATGGCTACACCTTC. Translation gives CASSLNRDGYTF.

The rearrangement uses TRBV6-5 and TRBJ2-3; D unclear. Trimming removed 5 bases at V and 2 bases at J, with 8 bases between. Germline V CDR1 and CDR2: MNHEY, SVGAGI. The CDR3 loop spans 13 amino acids. The CDR3 region has the DNA TGTGCCAGCAGTCGAGGACCCACAGATACGCAGTATTTT. Its protein is CASSRGPTDTQYF.

CDR3 bases: TGTGCCAGCACCCGAACGGTACCTTCACCCCTCCACTTT. Protein sequence: CASTRTVPSPLHF. The chain recombines TRBV6-5 with TRBJ1-6; the D is unclear. Trimming took 7 bases from V and 9 from J, leaving 13 bases between them. This CDR3 is 13 amino acids long. Per the germline V gene, CDR1 is MNHEY and CDR2 is SVGAGI.

This clone was detected only a few times. The V gene is TRBV28, the J gene TRBJ2-7, with D perhaps matching TRBD2 (5 bases). This CDR3 contains 13 residues. Trimming took off 8 bases at V and 4 bases at J, with 15 bases between the two ends. Looked up from germline, CDR1 is MDHEN and CDR2 is SYDVKM. CDR3 protein: CASSSPGLYEQYF. The CDR3 DNA is TGTGCCAGCTCTAGCCCGGGCTTATACGAGCAGTACTTC.

The rearrangement uses TRBV28 and TRBJ1-5, with 12 nucleotides matching TRBD1. Unmatched junction bases numbered 7, after V lost 6 bases and J lost 7 bases. Germline V gene lookup returns CDR1 MDHEN and CDR2 SYDVKM. This CDR3 has 15 residues. CDR3 in amino acids: CASSLGQGAWQPQHF. The CDR3 DNA reads as TGTGCCAGCAGCCTGGGACAGGGGGCTTGGCAGCCCCAGCATTTT.

The rearrangement joins TRBV7-6 to TRBJ2-7, with D hard to call. Germline V gives CDR1 SGHVS, CDR2 FNYEAQ. The ends were cut back, 4 bases at V and 7 bases at J, with 11 bases in the middle. The CDR3 covers 12 residues. DNA for the CDR3: TGTGCCAGCAGCTCGGTCGTGAGGGAGCAGTACTTC. Translating it yields CASSSVVREQYF.

The J gene is TRBJ2-5, the V gene TRBV27, with TRBD2 matching 9 bases. The germline CDR1 and CDR2 sequences are MNHEY and SMNVEV (reference sequence). The CDR3 runs to 15 residues. V trimming: 2 bases; J trimming: 5 bases; junction bases outside the gene matches: 6. The CDR3 region is CASSLIRGRGETQYF. For the CDR3, the DNA is TGTGCCAGCAGTTTAATCCGCGGGAGGGGGGAGACCCAGTACTTC.

This clone showed up just a few times. The gene calls are TRBV6-5 and TRBJ1-2, with D uncertain. CDR1 and CDR2 (germline): MNHEY, SVGAGI. Trimming pared 6 bases from V and 7 bases from J, leaving 12 bases between. This CDR3 is 12 amino acids long. The CDR3 reads CASRNPFRGYTF. DNA for the CDR3: TGTGCCAGCAGAAACCCCTTTCGTGGCTACACCTTC.